The clone carrying this T cell receptor (beta chain) was observed a handful of times. V shed 5 bases and J shed 3 bases, with 5 bases lying between them. Per germline, CDR1 SGHTA and CDR2 FQGNSA. This CDR3 contains 11 residues. Expressed TCRB transcripts were sequenced after all isolated RNA was converted to cDNA. The method was immunoSEQ multiplex PCR; TCRdb's version includes in-frame clones alone and lacks a portion of them. This sample yields about 900,000 clones, of which 15% to 20% are seen a single time; about 0.025% belongs to the top ten. This sample is part of a study of beta chain features in type 1 diabetes.

The receptor comes from a woman under 30 in good health. This chain links TRBV7-2 with TRBJ2-7; D uncertain. The sequenced sample consisted of naive CD4+ T cells from blood. The CDR3 region has the DNA TGTGCCAGCAGCCAGGACTACGAGCAGTACTTC. This gives the protein CASSQDYEQYF.